Each of the 14 T cell receptor beta chains below was sequenced from the same sample in a study of cytotoxic CD8 clonotypes in ibrutinib-treated CLL. Using immunoSEQ multiplex PCR, the repertoire was profiled, and TCRdb retains in-frame clones only, with some absent. The profile shows roughly 45,000 clones, about 69% of them singletons. The specimen was PBMCs, collected after 24 months of ibrutinib treatment. All receptors come from a human donor with chronic lymphocytic leukemia.

This clone was counted once. This chain links TRBV6-1 with TRBJ1-1; 7 bases are a match to TRBD1. J lost 4 bases, V lost 5 bases, and 4 bases had no gene match. The CDR3 consists of 13 residues. The germline V gene has CDR1 MNHNS and CDR2 SASEGT. The CDR3 DNA reads as TGTGCCAGCAGTTCTTACAGGGGCACTGAAGCTTTCTTT. As protein: CASSSYRGTEAFF.

This chain links TRBV5-1 with TRBJ2-7; 8 bases fit TRBD1. The CDR3 extends over 16 amino acids. V shed 0 bases, J shed 0 bases, and the junction held 5 bases outside the gene matches. Germline CDR1 SGHRS, CDR2 YFSETQ. CDR3: CASSLGPGTGSYEQYF. The CDR3 DNA reads TGCGCCAGCAGCTTGGGTCCCGGGACAGGCTCCTACGAGCAGTACTTC.

The chain uses TRBV18 and TRBJ1-4; D remains ambiguous. V was trimmed by 4 bases and J by 7 bases, leaving 16 bases between them. Looked up from germline, CDR1 is KGHSH and CDR2 is LQKENI. CDR3 length equals 15 residues. The CDR3 spells CASSQSVSPGEKLFF. The CDR3, as DNA: TGTGCCAGCTCACAGTCCGTATCGCCCGGTGAAAAACTGTTTTTT.

This clone occurred once. The rearrangement joins TRBV2 to TRBJ2-2, with 14 positions matching TRBD2. The V segment lost 10 bases and the J segment 0 bases; nucleotides outside the gene matches: 10. In germline, CDR1 is SNHLY, CDR2 FYNNEI. CDR3 length equals 18 residues. The CDR3 sequence: CATTPGLAGGSNTGELFF. For the CDR3, the DNA is TGTGCCACCACCCCAGGACTAGCGGGAGGCTCGAACACCGGGGAGCTGTTTTTT.

The chain has TRBV30 and TRBJ1-4; maybe TRBD1 (6 bases). CDR1 GTSNPN and CDR2 SVGIG come from the germline V gene (reference sequence). Trimming took 1 base from V and 7 from J, leaving 19 bases between them. This CDR3 is built from 16 residues. CDR3 nucleotide sequence: TGTGCCTGGAGTGAAATGACAGTGGGGGCAAGTGAAAAACTGTTTTTT. Protein sequence: CAWSEMTVGASEKLFF.

This chain connects TRBV2 to TRBJ2-2, with TRBD2 as a possible D gene (6 bases). The V gene's germline CDR1 is SNHLY and CDR2 FYNNEI. The CDR3 contains 13 residues. Between the trimmed V and J ends, which lost 3 bases and 8 bases, there was a span of 10 bases. CDR3 DNA: TGTGCCAGCAGTGAGTTCGGGAGAGGGGAGCTGTTTTTT. Translation: CASSEFGRGELFF.

The V and J genes are TRBV5-1 and TRBJ2-2; TRBD2 is a possible D gene (5 bases). V lost 4 bases to trimming and J lost 5 bases, with 15 bases between them. Looked up from germline, CDR1 is SGHRS and CDR2 is YFSETQ. The length of the CDR3 is 15 residues. CDR3 in DNA: TGCGCCAGCAGCCCTACCCCCCGGGGAACCGGGGAGCTGTTTTTT. Amino acids: CASSPTPRGTGELFF.

V gene TRBV10-2 combines with J gene TRBJ1-1; possibly TRBD1 for D (6 bases). Germline V gene data show CDR1 as WSHSY and CDR2 as SAAADI. CDR3 length equals 14 residues. V lost 3 bases to trimming and J lost 4 bases, with 12 bases between them. CDR3 bases: TGCGCCAGCAGTGAACGGGGAGGGGGCACTGAAGCTTTCTTT. This gives the protein CASSERGGGTEAFF.

This chain uses TRBV2 with TRBJ2-1; weak D call: TRBD2 (5 bases). The CDR3 spans 12 residues. Trimming took 6 bases from V and 12 from J, leaving 15 bases between them. The germline V gene has CDR1 SNHLY and CDR2 FYNNEI. The CDR3 is CASRKAIRGQFF. The CDR3 DNA reads as TGTGCCAGCAGGAAGGCCATCCGGGGGCAGTTCTTC.

V and J are TRBV18 and TRBJ2-2; D gene ambiguous. This CDR3 has 12 residues. Trimming took 6 bases from V and 5 from J, leaving 7 bases between them. The V gene's germline CDR1 is KGHSH and CDR2 LQKENI. For the CDR3, the DNA is TGTGCCAGCTCCTCCCGTACCGGGGAGCTGTTTTTT. Translating gives CASSSRTGELFF.

The genes are TRBV29-1 and TRBJ2-1; possibly TRBD1 for D (5 bases). This CDR3 region has 14 residues. V was pared by 3 bases and J by 0 bases, with 9 bases between. Germline V gene sequence: CDR1 SQVTM, CDR2 ANQGSEA. The CDR3 DNA follows: TGCAGCGTTGAGCCGACAGCCTCCTACAATGAGCAGTTCTTC. Translating gives CSVEPTASYNEQFF.

This clone has more than one count but fewer than ten. The chain joins TRBV15 to TRBJ1-6; 9 positions match TRBD1. The CDR3 is 15 residues long. V was pared by 8 bases and J by 5 bases, with 7 bases of the junction left unmatched. The V gene's germline CDR1 is LNHNV and CDR2 YYDKDF (reference sequence). CDR3 sequence (DNA): TGTGCCACCTCCACAGGGGGCCGTCATAATTCACCCCTCCACTTT. As protein: CATSTGGRHNSPLHF.

This clone appeared a single time. As DNA, the CDR3 is TGTGCCTGGAGTCAAGCCTGGGGGTTCGGGGAGCTGTTTTTT. This translates into CAWSQAWGFGELFF. This chain joins TRBV30 and TRBJ2-2, with D possibly being TRBD1 or TRBD2 (5 bases each). Germline CDR1 is GTSNPN and CDR2 is SVGIG (reference sequence). There are 14 residues in the CDR3. Trimming cost V 2 bases and J 7 bases, with 14 bases left between them.

V is TRBV6-1 and J is TRBJ2-2, with D tentatively TRBD2 (5 bases). Germline V gene lookup returns CDR1 MNHNS and CDR2 SASEGT. The germline V and J ends were trimmed by 11 bases and 0 bases, with 16 bases remaining between them. The CDR3 contains 15 residues. The CDR3 nucleotides are TGTGCCGGGCATGCGGAGGCCGCGAACACCGGGGAGCTGTTTTTT. Translation: CAGHAEAANTGELFF.